This T cell receptor beta chain was profiled in a study of early T cells in non-severe SARS-CoV-2 infection. CDR3 length: 15 residues. V was clipped by 5 bases and J by 1 base, with 13 bases between them. Germline V gene data show CDR1 as SGHVS and CDR2 as FQNEAQ. TCRdb ran MiXCR on the 5' RACE reads and lists one entry per CDR3 protein. The sample shows some 26,000 distinct CDR3 sequences, roughly 4.8% of them seen only once. This clonotype was observed many times. This sequence joins TRBV7-8 and TRBJ2-3; no clear D. The TCR originated in an adult who was a healthcare worker with PCR-confirmed SARS-CoV-2 infection or an uninfected control (not recorded which). Sequencing was carried out using whole blood. CDR3 region: CASSPLGRGTDTQYF. The CDR3 DNA sequence: TGTGCCAGCAGCCCCCTGGGTAGGGGCACAGATACGCAGTATTTT.